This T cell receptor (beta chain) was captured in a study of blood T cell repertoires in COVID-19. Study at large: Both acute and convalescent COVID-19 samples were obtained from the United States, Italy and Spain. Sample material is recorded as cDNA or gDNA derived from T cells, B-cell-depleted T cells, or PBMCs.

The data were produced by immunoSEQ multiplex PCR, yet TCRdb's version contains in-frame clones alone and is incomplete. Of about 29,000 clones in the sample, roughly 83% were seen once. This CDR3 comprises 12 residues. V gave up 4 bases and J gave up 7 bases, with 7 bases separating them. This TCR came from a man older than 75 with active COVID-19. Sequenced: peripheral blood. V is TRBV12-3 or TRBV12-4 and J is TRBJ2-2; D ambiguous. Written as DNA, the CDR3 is TGTGCCAGCAGTTACGAGGTCGGGGAGCTGTTTTTT. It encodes CASSYEVGELFF.